Listed below are T cell receptor beta chains from one sample, sequenced in a study of shared clonotypes between healthy human individuals. Sequencing was performed with immunoSEQ multiplex PCR; in TCRdb, only in-frame clones are kept and a portion is missing. The top ten clones hold roughly 0.36% of a sample with roughly 1.4 million clones, roughly 98.5% of them seen once. The specimen sequenced was naive CD4+ T cells sorted from blood. Receptors originate from a man aged 25 to 45 in good health. CDR3s include the opening cysteine and the closing phenylalanine or tryptophan. A D gene is named only where the DNA matches it firmly. Clone size is not always given. Where it is, it says once, few, many or a class for expanded clones.

>TRBV5-1|TRBD1|TRBJ1-2|-
CASSGDAGTGVGSNYGYTF
TGCGCCAGCAGCGGGGACGCCGGGACAGGGGTCGGATCTAACTATGGCTACACCTTC
>TRBV9|TRBD2|TRBJ2-1|-
CASSVGTSGRLVYNEQFF
TGTGCCAGCAGCGTGGGGACTAGCGGGAGATTGGTGTACAATGAGCAGTTCTTC
>TRBV4-2|TRBD2|TRBJ2-2|-
CASSQDSGRVNTGELFF
TGTGCCAGCAGCCAAGATAGCGGGAGGGTGAACACCGGGGAGCTGTTTTTT
>TRBV28|TRBD2|TRBJ2-3|-
CASSSGRSGRSTDTQYF
TGTGCCAGCAGCTCGGGGCGTAGCGGGAGAAGCACAGATACGCAGTATTTT
>TRBV10-1|TRBD2|TRBJ2-3|once
CASAGPSGRPDTQYF
TGCGCCAGCGCGGGCCCAAGCGGGAGGCCAGATACGCAGTATTTT
>TRBV11-3|-|TRBJ2-7|-
CASSSRESSYEQYF
TGTGCCAGCAGCTCCCGGGAGAGCTCCTACGAGCAGTACTTC
>TRBV29-1|-|TRBJ1-2|-
CSVEVVLGYTF
TGCAGCGTTGAAGTGGTTCTCGGCTACACCTTC
>TRBV7-2|-|TRBJ2-2|-
CASSLGGRTGELFF
TGTGCCAGCAGCTTAGGAGGGCGCACCGGGGAGCTGTTTTTT
>TRBV6-5|-|TRBJ2-4|-
CASSYLRQSKNIQYF
TGTGCCAGCAGTTACTTGCGACAGAGCAAAAACATTCAGTACTTC
>TRBV5-1|TRBD2|TRBJ2-1|once
CASSYGGRESHEQFF
TGCGCCAGCAGCTACGGCGGGAGGGAATCCCATGAGCAGTTCTTC
>TRBV11-2|-|TRBJ2-7|-
CASSLAGTYEQYF
TGTGCCAGCAGCTTAGCCGGAACCTACGAGCAGTACTTC
>TRBV2|-|TRBJ2-7|-
CASSERGNEQYF
TGTGCCAGCAGTGAAAGGGGGAACGAGCAGTACTTC
>TRBV7-8|-|TRBJ2-5|-
CASSLRVAFGETQYF
TGTGCCAGCAGCCTCCGGGTAGCGTTCGGGGAGACCCAGTACTTC
>TRBV10-3|TRBD2|TRBJ2-5|-
CATGTSGFQETQYF
TGTGCCACCGGGACTAGCGGGTTCCAAGAGACCCAGTACTTC
>TRBV18|-|TRBJ1-4|-
CASSQVQGLTANEKLFF
TGTGCCAGCTCACAAGTACAGGGTTTGACGGCTAATGAAAAACTGTTTTTT
>TRBV7-2|TRBD1|TRBJ2-5|many
CASSLDRGRIQETQYF
TGTGCCAGCAGCTTAGACAGGGGGAGAATCCAAGAGACCCAGTACTTC
>TRBV9|-|TRBJ2-1|-
CASSVGGVRNEQFF
TGTGCCAGCAGCGTCGGGGGTGTAAGGAATGAGCAGTTCTTC